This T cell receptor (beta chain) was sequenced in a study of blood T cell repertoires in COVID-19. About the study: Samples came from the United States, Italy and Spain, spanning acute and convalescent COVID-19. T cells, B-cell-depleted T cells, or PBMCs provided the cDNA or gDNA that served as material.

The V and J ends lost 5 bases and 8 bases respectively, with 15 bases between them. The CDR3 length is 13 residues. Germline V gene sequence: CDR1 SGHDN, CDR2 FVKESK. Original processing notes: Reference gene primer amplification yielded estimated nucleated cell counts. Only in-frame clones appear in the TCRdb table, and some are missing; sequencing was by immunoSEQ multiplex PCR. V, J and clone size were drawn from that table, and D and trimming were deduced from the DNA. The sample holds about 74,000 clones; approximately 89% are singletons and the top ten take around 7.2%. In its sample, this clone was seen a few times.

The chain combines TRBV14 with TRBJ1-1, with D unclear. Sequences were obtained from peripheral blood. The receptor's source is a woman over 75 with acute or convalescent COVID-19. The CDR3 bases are TGTGCCAGCAGCACCACCCGGGGAGCCGAAGCTTTCTTT. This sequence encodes CASSTTRGAEAFF.